The clone carrying this T cell receptor beta chain showed up just once. TCRdb's copy holds only in-frame clones and misses some; the assay was immunoSEQ multiplex PCR. The repertoire holds 150,000 to 200,000 clones, with over 75% as singletons. The data derive from a study of blood T cell repertoires in COVID-19. The CDR3 totals 14 residues. Germline CDR1 is MDHEN and CDR2 is SYDVKM. V was pared by 7 bases and J by 5 bases, with 11 bases of the junction left unmatched. The specimen sequenced was peripheral blood. The V gene is TRBV28, the J gene TRBJ2-7, with TRBD2 matching over 7 bases. The TCR was taken from a human donor in a cohort sampled during active COVID-19. DNA of the CDR3: TGTGCCAGCACCCCAGGCCGGGGGGACCACGAGCAGTACTTC. Its translation is CASTPGRGDHEQYF.